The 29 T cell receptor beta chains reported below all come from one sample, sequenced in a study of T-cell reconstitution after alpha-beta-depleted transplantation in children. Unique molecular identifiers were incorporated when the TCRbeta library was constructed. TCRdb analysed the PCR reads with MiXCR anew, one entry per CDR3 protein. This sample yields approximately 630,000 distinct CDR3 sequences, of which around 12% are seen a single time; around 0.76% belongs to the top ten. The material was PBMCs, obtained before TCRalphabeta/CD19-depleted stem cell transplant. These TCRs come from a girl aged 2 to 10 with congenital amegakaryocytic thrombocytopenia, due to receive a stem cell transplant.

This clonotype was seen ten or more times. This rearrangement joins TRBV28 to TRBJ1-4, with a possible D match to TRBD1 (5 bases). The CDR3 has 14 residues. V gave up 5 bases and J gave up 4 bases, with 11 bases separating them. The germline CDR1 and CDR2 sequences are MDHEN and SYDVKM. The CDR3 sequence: CASSLRQNNEKLFF. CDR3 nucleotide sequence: TGTGCCAGCAGTCTACGACAGAATAATGAAAAACTGTTTTTT.

CDR3 nucleotide sequence: TGTGCCAGCAGCTCCGACCGCCCGGGAATCGGGGAGCTGTTTTTT. Translating gives CASSSDRPGIGELFF. The rearrangement uses TRBV7-9 and TRBJ2-2; D is possibly TRBD2 (5 bases). V lost 4 bases, J lost 7 bases, and 16 bases lay in between. This CDR3 spans 15 amino acids. The germline V gene encodes CDR1 SEHNR and CDR2 FQNEAQ (reference sequence).

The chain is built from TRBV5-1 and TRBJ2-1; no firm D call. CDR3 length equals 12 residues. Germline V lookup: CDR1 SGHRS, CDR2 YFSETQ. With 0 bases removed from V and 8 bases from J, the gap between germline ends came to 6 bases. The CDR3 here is CASSLERYEQFF. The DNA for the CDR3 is TGCGCCAGCAGCTTGGAGCGATATGAGCAGTTCTTC.

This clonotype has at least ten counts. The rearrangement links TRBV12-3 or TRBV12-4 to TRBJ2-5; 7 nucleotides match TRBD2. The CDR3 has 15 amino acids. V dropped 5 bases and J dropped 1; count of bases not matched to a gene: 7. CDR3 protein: CASSVRDYLQETQYF. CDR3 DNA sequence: TGTGCCAGCAGTGTCCGGGACTACCTCCAAGAGACCCAGTACTTC.

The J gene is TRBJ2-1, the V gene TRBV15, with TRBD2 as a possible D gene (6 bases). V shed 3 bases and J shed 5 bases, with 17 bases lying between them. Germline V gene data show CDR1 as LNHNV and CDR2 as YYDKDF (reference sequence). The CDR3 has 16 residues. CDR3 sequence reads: CATSRRRGRLDNEQFF. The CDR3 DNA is TGTGCCACCAGCAGGAGAAGAGGGAGGCTCGACAATGAGCAGTTCTTC. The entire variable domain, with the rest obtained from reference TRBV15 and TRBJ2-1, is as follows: DAMVIQNPRYQVTQFGKPVTLSCSQTLNHNVMYWYQQKSSQAPKLLFHYYDKDFNNEADTPDNFQSRRPNTSFCFLDIRSPGLGDTAMYLCATSRRRGRLDNEQFFGPGTRLTVL.

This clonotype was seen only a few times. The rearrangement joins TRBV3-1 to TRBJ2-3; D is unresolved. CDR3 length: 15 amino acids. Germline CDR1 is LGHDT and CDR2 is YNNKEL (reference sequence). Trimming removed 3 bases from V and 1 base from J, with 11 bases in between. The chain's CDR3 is CASSQGTIRTDTQYF. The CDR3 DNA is TGTGCCAGCAGCCAGGGAACAATCCGCACAGATACGCAGTATTTT.

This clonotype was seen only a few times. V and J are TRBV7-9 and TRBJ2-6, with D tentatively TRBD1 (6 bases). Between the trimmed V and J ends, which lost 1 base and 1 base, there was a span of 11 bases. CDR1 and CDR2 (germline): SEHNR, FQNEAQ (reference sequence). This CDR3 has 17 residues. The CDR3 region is CASSLVTQGSGANVLTF. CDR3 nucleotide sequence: TGTGCCAGCAGCTTAGTTACCCAGGGGTCTGGGGCCAACGTCCTGACTTTC.

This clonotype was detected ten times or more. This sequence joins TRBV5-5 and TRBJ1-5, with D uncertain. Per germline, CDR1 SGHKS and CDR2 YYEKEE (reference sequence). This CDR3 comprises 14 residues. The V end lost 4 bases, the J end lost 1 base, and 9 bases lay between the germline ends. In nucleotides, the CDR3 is TGTGCCAGCAGCGGATCCACGAGCAATCAGCCCCAGCATTTT. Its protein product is CASSGSTSNQPQHF.

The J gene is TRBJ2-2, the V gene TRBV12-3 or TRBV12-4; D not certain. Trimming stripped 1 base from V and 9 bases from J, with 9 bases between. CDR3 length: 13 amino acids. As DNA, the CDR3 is TGTGCCAGCAGTTTAGGCTGGGTACGGGAGCTGTTTTTT. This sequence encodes CASSLGWVRELFF.

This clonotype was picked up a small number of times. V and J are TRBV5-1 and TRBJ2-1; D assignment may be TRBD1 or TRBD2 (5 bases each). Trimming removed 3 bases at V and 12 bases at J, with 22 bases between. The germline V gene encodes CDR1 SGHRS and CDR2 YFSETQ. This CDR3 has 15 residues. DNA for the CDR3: TGCGCCAGCAGCTCCGGGACGACCGGAGAGATAGTGCAGTTCTTC. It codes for CASSSGTTGEIVQFF.

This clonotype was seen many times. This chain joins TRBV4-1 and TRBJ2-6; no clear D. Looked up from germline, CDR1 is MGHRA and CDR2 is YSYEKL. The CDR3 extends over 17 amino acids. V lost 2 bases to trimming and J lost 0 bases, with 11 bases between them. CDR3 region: CASSQNSGLSGANVLTF. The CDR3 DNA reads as TGCGCCAGCAGCCAAAATTCAGGTCTCTCTGGGGCCAACGTCCTGACTTTC.

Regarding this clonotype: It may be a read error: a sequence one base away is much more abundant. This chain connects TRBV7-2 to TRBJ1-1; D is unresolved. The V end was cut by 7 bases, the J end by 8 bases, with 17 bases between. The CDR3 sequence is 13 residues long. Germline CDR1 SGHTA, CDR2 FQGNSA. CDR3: CASIPPSAREAFF. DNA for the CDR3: TGTGCCAGCATCCCCCCCTCAGCGAGAGAAGCTTTCTTT.

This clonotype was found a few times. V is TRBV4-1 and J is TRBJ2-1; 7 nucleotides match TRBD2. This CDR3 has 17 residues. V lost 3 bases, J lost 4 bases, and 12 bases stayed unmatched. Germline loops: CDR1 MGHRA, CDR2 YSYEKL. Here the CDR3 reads CASSQGSGRGLYNEQFF. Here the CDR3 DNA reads TGCGCCAGCAGCCAGGGTAGCGGGCGCGGGTTATACAATGAGCAGTTCTTC.

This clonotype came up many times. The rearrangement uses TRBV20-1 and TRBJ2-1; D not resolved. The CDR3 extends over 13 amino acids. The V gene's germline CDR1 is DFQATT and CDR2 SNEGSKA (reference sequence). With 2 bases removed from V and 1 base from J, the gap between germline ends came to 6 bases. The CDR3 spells CSARFLSYNEQFF. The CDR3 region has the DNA TGCAGTGCTAGATTTTTATCCTACAATGAGCAGTTCTTC.

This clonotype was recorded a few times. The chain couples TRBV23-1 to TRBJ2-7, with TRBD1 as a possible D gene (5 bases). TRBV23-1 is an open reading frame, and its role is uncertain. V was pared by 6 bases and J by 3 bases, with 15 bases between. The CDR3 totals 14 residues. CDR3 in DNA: TGCGCCAGCAGCAGGGATCCCGAAATCTACGAGCAGTACTTC. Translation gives CASSRDPEIYEQYF.

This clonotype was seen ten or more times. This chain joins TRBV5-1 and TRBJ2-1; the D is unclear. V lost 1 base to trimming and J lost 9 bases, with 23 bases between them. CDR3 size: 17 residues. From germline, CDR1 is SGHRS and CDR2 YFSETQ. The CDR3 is CASSLPVGRYSDVEQFF. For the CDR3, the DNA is TGCGCCAGCAGCTTGCCGGTAGGGCGGTATTCGGATGTTGAGCAGTTCTTC. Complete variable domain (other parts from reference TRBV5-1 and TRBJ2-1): KAGVTQTPRYLIKTRGQQVTLSCSPISGHRSVSWYQQTPGQGLQFLFEYFSETQRNKGNFPGRFSGRQFSNSRSEMNVSTLELGDSALYLCASSLPVGRYSDVEQFFGPGTRLTVL.

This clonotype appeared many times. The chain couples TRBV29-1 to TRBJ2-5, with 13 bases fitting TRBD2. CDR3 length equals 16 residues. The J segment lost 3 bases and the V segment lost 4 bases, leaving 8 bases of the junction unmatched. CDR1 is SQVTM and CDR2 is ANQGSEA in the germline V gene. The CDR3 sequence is CSVAFPTSGREETQYF. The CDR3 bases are TGCAGCGTTGCCTTCCCAACTAGCGGGAGGGAAGAGACCCAGTACTTC. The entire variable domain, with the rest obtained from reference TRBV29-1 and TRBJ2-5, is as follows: SAVISQKPSRDICQRGTSLTIQCQVDSQVTMMFWYRQQPGQSLTLIATANQGSEATYESGFVIDKFPISRPNLTFSTLTVSNMSPEDSSIYLCSVAFPTSGREETQYFGPGTRLLVL.

The CDR3 sequence: CASSSLLTDLQETQYF. The CDR3 DNA reads as TGTGCCAGCAGTTCCCTTTTGACTGACCTACAAGAGACCCAGTACTTC. The chain recombines TRBV28 with TRBJ2-5; D is undetermined. Germline loops: CDR1 MDHEN, CDR2 SYDVKM. This CDR3 spans 16 amino acids. The germline V and J ends were trimmed by 4 bases and 2 bases, with 17 bases remaining between them. Full variable domain (rest looked up from reference TRBV28 and TRBJ2-5): DVKVTQSSRYLVKRTGEKVFLECVQDMDHENMFWYRQDPGLGLRLIYFSYDVKMKEKGDIPEGYSVSREKKERFSLILESASTNQTSMYLCASSSLLTDLQETQYFGPGTRLLVL.

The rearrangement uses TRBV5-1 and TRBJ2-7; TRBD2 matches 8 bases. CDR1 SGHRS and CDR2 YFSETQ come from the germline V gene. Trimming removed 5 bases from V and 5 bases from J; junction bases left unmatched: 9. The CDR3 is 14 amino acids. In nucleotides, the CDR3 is TGCGCCAGCAGTTGGGAGCGGGGGTTCAACGAGCAGTACTTC. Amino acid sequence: CASSWERGFNEQYF.

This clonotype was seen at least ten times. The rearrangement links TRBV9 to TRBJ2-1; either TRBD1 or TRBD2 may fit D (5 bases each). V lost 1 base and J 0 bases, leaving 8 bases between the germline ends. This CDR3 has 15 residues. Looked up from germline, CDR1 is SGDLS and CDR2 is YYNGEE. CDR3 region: CASSVSGTSYNEQFF. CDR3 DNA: TGTGCCAGCAGCGTATCCGGGACCTCCTACAATGAGCAGTTCTTC.

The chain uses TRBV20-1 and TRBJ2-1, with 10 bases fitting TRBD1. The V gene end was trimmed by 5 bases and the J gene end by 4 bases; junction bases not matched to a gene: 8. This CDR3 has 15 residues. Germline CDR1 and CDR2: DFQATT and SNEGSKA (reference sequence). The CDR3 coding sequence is TGCAGTGCTGGACAGGGGGGGGGGATTTACAATGAGCAGTTCTTC. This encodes CSAGQGGGIYNEQFF.

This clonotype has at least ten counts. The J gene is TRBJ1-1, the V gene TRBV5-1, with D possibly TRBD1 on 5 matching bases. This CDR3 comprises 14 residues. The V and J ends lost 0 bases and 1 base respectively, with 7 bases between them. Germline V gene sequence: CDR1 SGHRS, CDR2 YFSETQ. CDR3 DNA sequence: TGCGCCAGCAGCTTGGATACAGGGAACACTGAAGCTTTCTTT. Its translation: CASSLDTGNTEAFF.

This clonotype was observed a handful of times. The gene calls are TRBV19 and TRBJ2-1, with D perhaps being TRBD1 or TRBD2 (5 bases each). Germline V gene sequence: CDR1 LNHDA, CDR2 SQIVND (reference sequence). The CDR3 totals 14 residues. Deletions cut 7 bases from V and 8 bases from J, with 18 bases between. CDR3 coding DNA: TGTGCCAGTACCGAGGGGCAGGGAATCTATGAGCAGTTCTTC. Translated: CASTEGQGIYEQFF.

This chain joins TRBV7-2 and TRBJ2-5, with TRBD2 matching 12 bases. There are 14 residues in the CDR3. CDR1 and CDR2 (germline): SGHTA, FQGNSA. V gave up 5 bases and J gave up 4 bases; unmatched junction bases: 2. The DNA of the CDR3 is TGTGCCAGCAGCGTACTAGCGGGAGGAGAGACCCAGTACTTC. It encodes CASSVLAGGETQYF.

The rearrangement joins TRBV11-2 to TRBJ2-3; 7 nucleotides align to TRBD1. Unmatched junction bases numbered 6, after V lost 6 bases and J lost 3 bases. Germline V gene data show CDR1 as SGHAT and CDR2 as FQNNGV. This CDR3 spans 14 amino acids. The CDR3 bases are TGTGCCAGCAGATTGACAGGGTTGACAGATACGCAGTATTTT. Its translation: CASRLTGLTDTQYF.

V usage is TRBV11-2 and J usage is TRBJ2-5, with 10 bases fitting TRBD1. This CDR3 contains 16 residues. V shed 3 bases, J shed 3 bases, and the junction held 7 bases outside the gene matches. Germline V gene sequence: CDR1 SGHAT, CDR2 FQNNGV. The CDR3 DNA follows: TGTGCCAGCAGCTTCCAAACCGGGACAGGGGAAGAGACCCAGTACTTC. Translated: CASSFQTGTGEETQYF.

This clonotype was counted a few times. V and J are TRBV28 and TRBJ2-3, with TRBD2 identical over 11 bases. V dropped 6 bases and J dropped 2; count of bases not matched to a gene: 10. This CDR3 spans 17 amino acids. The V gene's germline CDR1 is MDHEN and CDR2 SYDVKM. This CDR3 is CASREGLAGGYTDTQYF. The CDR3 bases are TGTGCCAGCAGGGAAGGACTAGCGGGCGGGTACACAGATACGCAGTATTTT.

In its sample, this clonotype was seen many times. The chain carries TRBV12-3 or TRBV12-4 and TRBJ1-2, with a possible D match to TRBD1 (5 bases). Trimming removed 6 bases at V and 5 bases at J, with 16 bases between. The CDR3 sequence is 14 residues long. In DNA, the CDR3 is TGTGCCAGCAGACCCGCCGGGACGCCGTATGGCTACACCTTC. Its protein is CASRPAGTPYGYTF.

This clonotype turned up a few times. This CDR3 is CASSLAGLQAHEQFF. In nucleotides, the CDR3 is TGTGCCAGCAGCTTGGCTGGTCTACAGGCCCATGAGCAGTTCTTC. This chain links TRBV5-6 with TRBJ2-1, with D maybe TRBD1 (5 bases). The CDR3 has 15 residues. The ends were cut back, 0 bases at V and 8 bases at J, with 15 bases in the middle. CDR1 is SGHDT, CDR2 YYEEEE, per germline.